The clone carrying this TCR beta chain was seen only a few times. A single-stranded UMI oligo with SP2 sequence was ligated to cDNA 3' ends. An equimolar mix of RC1.1 and RC1.2 primed the beta chain across TRBC1 and TRBC2. TCRdb independently ran MiXCR on the UMI-ligation and nested PCR reads; one entry per CDR3 protein. Of some 48,000 distinct CDR3 sequences listed, around 10% are singletons. This sample was taken from a study of quantifying T cell responses using KT2 cells. As for the study in general: RNA was reverse transcribed with TCR alpha and beta constant-region primers.

Known numbers of the T cell clone KT2 were added to PBMC. This clonotype originated in a human donor. The source material was PBMCs spiked with cells of the T cell clone KT2.

The CDR3, as DNA: TGCAGTGCTAGAGTGGCAGCTTCTGGGAGCAATCAGCCCCAGCATTTT. The encoded protein is CSARVAASGSNQPQHF. V gene TRBV20-1 combines with J gene TRBJ1-5; D uncertain. The CDR3 runs 16 residues. Germline V CDR1 and CDR2: DFQATT, SNEGSKA (reference sequence). V lost 1 base and J 1 base, leaving 14 bases between the germline ends.